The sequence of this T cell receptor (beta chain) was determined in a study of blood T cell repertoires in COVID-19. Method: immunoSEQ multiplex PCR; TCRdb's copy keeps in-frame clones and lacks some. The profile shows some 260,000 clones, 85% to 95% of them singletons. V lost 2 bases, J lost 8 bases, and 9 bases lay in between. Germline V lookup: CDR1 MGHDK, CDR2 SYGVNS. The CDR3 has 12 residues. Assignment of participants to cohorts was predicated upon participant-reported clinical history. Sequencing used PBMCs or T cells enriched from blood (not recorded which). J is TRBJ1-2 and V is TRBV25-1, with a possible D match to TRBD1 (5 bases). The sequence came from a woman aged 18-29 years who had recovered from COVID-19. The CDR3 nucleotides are TGTGCCAGCAGTGAAGGGGCGCGGGGCTACACCTTC. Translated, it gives CASSEGARGYTF.